The source of this TCR beta chain is a study of blood T cell repertoires in COVID-19. Germline assignment: CDR1 SGHTS and CDR2 YDEGEE. V was clipped by 4 bases and J by 1 base; unmatched bases: 14. The CDR3 consists of 19 residues. Profiling relied on immunoSEQ multiplex PCR, and the TCRdb table lists in-frame clones only, not all of them. The sample yields 80,000 or so clones, approximately 86% seen once. This chain uses TRBV5-8 with TRBJ2-3, with 11 bases aligning to TRBD2. The sequence was obtained from a human donor in a cohort sampled during active COVID-19. Sample: peripheral blood. The CDR3 DNA reads as TGTGCCAGCAGCCCCAAACTAGCGGGGGCCTCTCACCGCACAGATACGCAGTATTTT. This codes for CASSPKLAGASHRTDTQYF. Supplemented by reference TRBV5-8 and TRBJ2-3, the full variable domain reads EAGVTQSPTHLIKTRGQQATLRCSPISGHTSVYWYQQALGLGLQFLLWYDEGEERNRGNFPPRFSGRQFPNYSSELNVNALELEDSALYLCASSPKLAGASHRTDTQYFGPGTRLTVL.